Below, 16 T cell receptor beta chains from the same sample are listed, as sequenced in a study of OX40 agonist ivuxolimab in advanced cancers. Generated by immunoSEQ multiplex PCR, the TCRdb table keeps only in-frame clones and is missing some. Among some 72,000 clones listed, around 91% were seen once. The sequenced sample was CD4+ or CD8+ T cells sorted from blood, obtained in a trial of the OX40 agonist ivuxolimab. The receptors were gathered from an adult with an advanced solid tumor such as melanoma, head and neck, liver or kidney cancer.

J is TRBJ2-5 and V is TRBV5-4; D gene uncertain. The CDR3 runs 13 residues. Germline values: CDR1 SGHNT, CDR2 YYREEE (reference sequence). V shed 6 bases and J shed 3 bases, with 12 bases lying between them. The CDR3, as DNA: TGTGCCAGCAAAACTCAACAAGAAGAGACCCAGTACTTC. The encoded protein is CASKTQQEETQYF.

The V call is TRBV5-4, the J call TRBJ1-6; no firm D call. The CDR3 totals 15 residues. Looked up from germline, CDR1 is SGHNT and CDR2 is YYREEE (reference sequence). V was trimmed by 3 bases and J by 0 bases, leaving 7 bases between them. The CDR3 nucleotides read TGTGCCAGCAGCTCTTCTCGCTCCTATAATTCACCCCTCCACTTT. This codes for CASSSSRSYNSPLHF.

The chain has TRBV5-8 and TRBJ2-1; D is undetermined. Germline CDR1 reads SGHTS; CDR2 reads YDEGEE. The CDR3 length is 15 residues. V lost 4 bases to trimming and J lost 0 bases, with 11 bases between them. The DNA for the CDR3 is TGTGCCAGCAGCCAGATGGCCTACTCCTACAATGAGCAGTTCTTC. It yields the protein CASSQMAYSYNEQFF.

The genes are TRBV5-1 and TRBJ2-1, with D perhaps assigned TRBD1 or TRBD2 (5 bases each). With 4 bases removed from V and 9 bases from J, the gap between germline ends came to 20 bases. The CDR3 totals 15 residues. Germline V gene data show CDR1 as SGHRS and CDR2 as YFSETQ. The CDR3 nucleotides read TGCGCCAGCAGCCCCGGGGCCGGGTTGGTGGGTGAGCAGTTCTTC. It specifies CASSPGAGLVGEQFF. The whole variable domain, remainder taken from reference TRBV5-1 and TRBJ2-1, is KAGVTQTPRYLIKTRGQQVTLSCSPISGHRSVSWYQQTPGQGLQFLFEYFSETQRNKGNFPGRFSGRQFSNSRSEMNVSTLELGDSALYLCASSPGAGLVGEQFFGPGTRLTVL.

The rearrangement joins TRBV2 to TRBJ2-6, with unresolved D. Germline CDR1 SNHLY, CDR2 FYNNEI. The CDR3 extends over 12 amino acids. The V gene lost 4 bases and the J gene lost 11 bases, with 9 bases spanning the gap. The CDR3 bases are TGTGCCAGCAGTGGCAGGTTAGACGTCCTGACTTTC. Its translation: CASSGRLDVLTF.

The chain employs TRBV6-1 and TRBJ2-5; D might be TRBD2 (5 bases). The V end was cut by 3 bases, the J end by 9 bases, with 20 bases between. There are 15 residues in the CDR3. CDR1 is MNHNS, CDR2 SASEGT, per germline. CDR3 nucleotide sequence: TGTGCCAGCAGTGATGGCGCGCGGGCCCCGGGGTCCCAGTACTTC. Translating it yields CASSDGARAPGSQYF.

V is TRBV5-1 and J is TRBJ2-5; a weak D match, TRBD2 (5 bases). Germline CDR1 SGHRS, CDR2 YFSETQ. V lost 4 bases and J 1 base, leaving 14 bases between the germline ends. The length of the CDR3 is 15 residues. This chain's CDR3 is CASSPADEGQETQYF. In DNA, the CDR3 is TGCGCCAGCAGCCCGGCAGACGAGGGCCAAGAGACCCAGTACTTC.

The J gene is TRBJ1-1, the V gene TRBV6-5; 8 bases line up with TRBD1. Germline trimming cut 6 bases from V and 3 bases from J; bases unmatched to any gene: 3. The CDR3 runs to 13 residues. CDR1 MNHEY and CDR2 SVGAGI come from the germline V gene. The DNA for the CDR3 is TGTGCCAGCAGCCTGACAGGGGACACTGAAGCTTTCTTT. It codes for CASSLTGDTEAFF.

The chain links TRBV5-1 to TRBJ1-4; D is unclear. CDR3 length: 14 residues. Per the germline V gene, CDR1 is SGHRS and CDR2 is YFSETQ. V was shortened by 5 bases and J by 5 bases, with 13 bases between the two germline ends. The CDR3 spells CASSTERANEKLFF. In DNA, the CDR3 is TGCGCCAGCAGTACAGAACGGGCAAATGAAAAACTGTTTTTT.

The rearrangement joins TRBV28 to TRBJ1-5; tentatively, D is TRBD1 (5 bases). V was cut by 5 bases and J by 6 bases, with 17 bases left in between. This CDR3 comprises 15 residues. CDR1 is MDHEN and CDR2 is SYDVKM in the germline V gene. This CDR3 reads CASSPRGEGSQPQHF. As DNA, the CDR3 is TGTGCCAGCAGTCCCCGGGGGGAGGGGTCTCAGCCCCAGCATTTT.

V usage is TRBV2 and J usage is TRBJ1-3; D gene uncertain. The CDR3 runs to 12 residues. Germline CDR1 is SNHLY and CDR2 is FYNNEI. The germline V and J ends were trimmed by 6 bases and 0 bases, with 3 bases remaining between them. CDR3 nucleotide sequence: TGTGCCAGCAGCGTCTCTGGAAACACCATATATTTT. This sequence encodes CASSVSGNTIYF.

V is TRBV27 and J is TRBJ2-7; D ambiguous. This CDR3 is 14 amino acids long. Deletions cut 6 bases from V and 3 bases from J, with 15 bases between. Germline V gene data show CDR1 as MNHEY and CDR2 as SMNVEV (reference sequence). DNA of the CDR3: TGTGCCAGCAGCCGGGTTCTTAGTCACTACGAGCAGTACTTC. Protein sequence: CASSRVLSHYEQYF.

The genes are TRBV19 and TRBJ1-3; the D gene is possibly TRBD1 (5 bases). The CDR3 extends over 16 amino acids. V was pared by 5 bases and J by 4 bases, with 18 bases between. Germline CDR1 LNHDA, CDR2 SQIVND (reference sequence). The CDR3, as DNA: TGTGCCAGTAGTCTACCTCCCGGGGCAGGAGGAAACACCATATATTTT. Its protein is CASSLPPGAGGNTIYF.

This chain connects TRBV5-4 to TRBJ2-7, with TRBD2 identical over 8 bases. The germline CDR1 and CDR2 sequences are SGHNT and YYREEE (reference sequence). J gave up 2 bases and V 1 base, and 8 bases lay outside the gene matches. The length of the CDR3 is 16 residues. CDR3 sequence reads: CASSLSGGGFTYEQYF. The CDR3 nucleotides are TGTGCCAGCAGCTTGTCCGGCGGGGGGTTTACCTACGAGCAGTACTTC.

V usage is TRBV5-6 and J usage is TRBJ2-1; perhaps D is TRBD1 or TRBD2 (6 bases each). The CDR3 runs to 14 residues. Per the germline V gene, CDR1 is SGHDT and CDR2 is YYEEEE. With 2 bases removed from V and 8 bases from J, the gap between germline ends came to 14 bases. The CDR3 region is CASSFRGPGDEQFF. The CDR3, as DNA: TGTGCCAGCAGCTTTCGGGGGCCGGGGGATGAGCAGTTCTTC.

As for this clone: Different DNA sequences within this sample yield the same CDR3. The chain is built from TRBV7-2 and TRBJ1-3, with D tentatively TRBD1 (5 bases). Per germline, CDR1 SGHTA and CDR2 FQGNSA. The CDR3 loop spans 17 amino acids. Trimming left V 4 bases short and J 1 base short, with 17 bases between. The CDR3 here is CASSSLLTAISGNTIYF. The CDR3 nucleotides are TGTGCCAGCAGCTCCTTATTGACAGCCATTTCTGGAAACACCATATATTTT.